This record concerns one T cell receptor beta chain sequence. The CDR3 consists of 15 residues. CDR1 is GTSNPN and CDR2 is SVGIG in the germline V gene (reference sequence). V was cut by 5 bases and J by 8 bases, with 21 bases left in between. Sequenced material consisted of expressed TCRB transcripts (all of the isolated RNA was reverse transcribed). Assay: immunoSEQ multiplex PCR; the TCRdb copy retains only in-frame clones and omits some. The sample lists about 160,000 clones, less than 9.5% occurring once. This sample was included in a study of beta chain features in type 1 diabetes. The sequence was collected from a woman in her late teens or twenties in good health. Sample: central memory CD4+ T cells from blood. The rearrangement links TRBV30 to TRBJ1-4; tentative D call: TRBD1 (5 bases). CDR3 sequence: CAWSMTGGVREKLFF. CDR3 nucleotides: TGTGCCTGGTCAATGACTGGGGGGGTACGGGAAAAACTGTTTTTT.